A selection of T cell receptor beta chains follows, all from one sample in a study of shared clonotypes between healthy human individuals. This table comes from immunoSEQ multiplex PCR, and its TCRdb copy is limited to in-frame clones, with some not included. The sample consists of roughly 2.2 million clones, approximately 90% of them appearing once. Sequencing was carried out using naive CD4+ T cells from PBMCs. The receptor set was obtained from a man aged 18 to 35 in good health. Some clones in this sample may be carry-over from other donors' samples. The CDR3 runs from the conserved cysteine through the conserved F or W. A D gene is named only where the DNA matches it firmly. A clone size is listed for some rows: how often the clone was seen (once, few, many), or a class if it is expanded.

cdr3_length,v_call,j_call,d_call,clone_size,cdr3_nt,cdr3_aa
15,TRBV28,TRBJ2-5,TRBD1,-,TGTGCCAGCAGTTTGGACGGCAGGGGGACAGAGACCCAGTACTTC,CASSLDGRGTETQYF
16,TRBV10-3,TRBJ2-5,TRBD1,-,TGTGCCATCAGTGATCGGGACAGGGGAGCTGTAGGATCCCAGTACTTC,CAISDRDRGAVGSQYF
14,TRBV10-3,TRBJ2-2,TRBD2,-,TGTGCCATCGCCCTAGCGGGAGGGAGCGGGGAGCTGTTTTTT,CAIALAGGSGELFF
17,TRBV12-1,TRBJ2-7,-,few,TGTGCCAGCAGCTTGAGAACGGGCGGGGTGAGCGCCTACGAGCAGTACTTC,CASSLRTGGVSAYEQYF
14,TRBV7-2,TRBJ2-7,TRBD1,-,TGTGCCAGCAGACCTACAGGGGGGTCCTACGAGCAGTACTTC,CASRPTGGSYEQYF
14,TRBV11-2,TRBJ2-5,-,-,TGTGCCAGCAGCTTAGGGGGCCCGCCCGCGACCCAGTACTTC,CASSLGGPPATQYF
15,TRBV19,TRBJ1-1,-,-,TGTGCCAGTAGTATAGAGCAGCGGCTAAACACTGAAGCTTTCTTT,CASSIEQRLNTEAFF
15,TRBV7-3,TRBJ2-1,TRBD2,-,TGTGCCAGCAGCTTAGGCCTAGCGGGAGGCAATGAGCAGTTCTTC,CASSLGLAGGNEQFF
15,TRBV28,TRBJ1-3,-,-,TGTGCCAGCAAAGGAACACCAGCCTCTGGAAACACCATATATTTT,CASKGTPASGNTIYF
16,TRBV18,TRBJ1-1,TRBD1,-,TGTGCCAGCTCACCCGGGACAGGGGTAAAGAACACTGAAGCTTTCTTT,CASSPGTGVKNTEAFF
15,TRBV11-1,TRBJ1-1,TRBD1,-,TGTGCCAGCAGCCCCAGGGACAGGGGGAACACTGAAGCTTTCTTT,CASSPRDRGNTEAFF
14,TRBV4-3,TRBJ2-3,-,-,TGCGCCAGCAGCCAAGAGACGGCCACAGATACGCAGTATTTT,CASSQETATDTQYF
13,TRBV5-1,TRBJ1-1,-,-,TGCGCCAGGCGGGATCGTGGGAGGACTGAAGCTTTCTTT,CARRDRGRTEAFF
16,TRBV9,TRBJ2-1,-,-,TGTGCCAGCAGCACACCTGGGGCAGAAAAATACAATGAGCAGTTCTTC,CASSTPGAEKYNEQFF
14,TRBV28,TRBJ2-7,TRBD1,-,TGTGCCAGCAGCAGCAGACAGGGGATCCACGAGCAGTACTTC,CASSSRQGIHEQYF
18,TRBV27,TRBJ2-1,-,-,TGTGCCAGCAGTGCACTGATATTGACAGGCCGCTCCTACAATGAGCAGTTCTTC,CASSALILTGRSYNEQFF
14,TRBV30,TRBJ2-2,-,-,TGTGCCTGGAGTGTGAGTTTTGGCACCGGGGAGCTGTTTTTT,CAWSVSFGTGELFF
16,TRBV4-1,TRBJ2-1,TRBD2,-,TGCGCCAGCAGCCCTCTCGGGACTAGCGGTAGTAATGAGCAGTTCTTC,CASSPLGTSGSNEQFF
14,TRBV5-1,TRBJ2-5,-,-,TGCGCCAGCAGCTTGGGTCTGAGTTCGGAGACCCAGTACTTC,CASSLGLSSETQYF
12,TRBV7-9,TRBJ2-7,-,-,TGTGCCAGCAGCCCCCCTGGGGGCGAGCAGTACTTC,CASSPPGGEQYF
14,TRBV5-1,TRBJ1-1,-,-,TGCGCCAGCAGCTTGGAAGGGACAACTCTTGAAGCTTTCTTT,CASSLEGTTLEAFF
17,TRBV9,TRBJ2-7,TRBD2,-,TGTGCCAGCAGCGTAGGGACTAGCCGAGCCCACACCTACGAGCAGTACTTC,CASSVGTSRAHTYEQYF
14,TRBV5-6,TRBJ1-4,TRBD1,-,TGTGCCAGCAGCAGACCGGGACAGGCTGAAAAACTGTTTTTT,CASSRPGQAEKLFF
17,TRBV7-6,TRBJ2-7,-,-,TGTGCCAGCAGCTTAGGCCTTGGGTACACAGTACCCTACGAGCAGTACTTC,CASSLGLGYTVPYEQYF
14,TRBV5-1,TRBJ2-7,-,once,TGCGCCAGCAGCGTCCTACAGGGCAATGGCGAGCAGTACTTC,CASSVLQGNGEQYF
15,TRBV10-1,TRBJ2-7,TRBD1,-,TGCGCCAGCAGTGTGGACAGGGCTGGGGATTACGAGCAGTACTTC,CASSVDRAGDYEQYF
17,TRBV7-2,TRBJ2-1,-,-,TGTGCCAGCAGCTATAACCCAGCGCCGAGCTCCTACAATGAGCAGTTCTTC,CASSYNPAPSSYNEQFF
14,TRBV28,TRBJ2-3,TRBD2,-,TGTGCCAGCAGAACAGCGGGGACCACAGATACGCAGTATTTT,CASRTAGTTDTQYF
15,TRBV29-1,TRBJ1-1,TRBD1,-,TGCAGCGCCCAAAACCCTGTGGACAGGGGCACTGAAGCTTCCTTT,CSAQNPVDRGTEASF
13,TRBV2,TRBJ2-1,-,-,TGTGCCAGCAGTTGGCAAACCTACAATGAGCAGTTCTTC,CASSWQTYNEQFF
14,TRBV2,TRBJ1-3,TRBD1,-,TGTGCCAGCAGCGACAGGGCGTCTGGAAACACCATATATTTT,CASSDRASGNTIYF
12,TRBV11-2,TRBJ2-7,-,-,TGTGCCAGCAGCTTAGATGGCCGCAGGGCGTACTTC,CASSLDGRRAYF
11,TRBV28,TRBJ1-2,-,-,TGTGCCAGCAGTTTATCTTATGGCTACACCTTC,CASSLSYGYTF
15,TRBV9,TRBJ2-7,TRBD1,once,TGTGCCAGCAGCGCGGGACAGGGTAGCTCCTACGAGCAGTACTTC,CASSAGQGSSYEQYF
15,TRBV19,TRBJ2-5,-,-,TGTGCCAGTAGTACGACCGACAGAGGAGGAGAGACCCAGTACTTC,CASSTTDRGGETQYF